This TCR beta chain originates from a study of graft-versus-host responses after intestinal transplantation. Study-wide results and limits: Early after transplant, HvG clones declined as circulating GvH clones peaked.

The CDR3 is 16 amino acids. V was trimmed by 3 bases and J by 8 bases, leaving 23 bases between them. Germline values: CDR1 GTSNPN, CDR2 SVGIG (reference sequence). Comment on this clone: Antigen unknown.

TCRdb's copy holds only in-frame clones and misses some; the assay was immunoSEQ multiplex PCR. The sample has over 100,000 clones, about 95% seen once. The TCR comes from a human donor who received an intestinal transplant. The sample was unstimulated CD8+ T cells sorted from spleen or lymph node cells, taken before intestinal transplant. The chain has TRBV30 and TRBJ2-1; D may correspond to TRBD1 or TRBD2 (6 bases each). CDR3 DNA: TGTGCCTGGAGGACGGACCCGGGCAGGGGAGGTTATGAGCAGTTCTTC. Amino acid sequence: CAWRTDPGRGGYEQFF.